Listed here are 20 T cell receptor beta chains from one sample, sequenced in a study of cytomegalovirus exposure and HLA in healthy donors. Amplification used 60 Vbeta primers and 13 Jbeta primers. Assay used: immunoSEQ multiplex PCR; TCRdb lists only in-frame clones, some missing. The data contain some 42,000 clones, 45% to 65% of them seen just once; the ten biggest clones take up about 12%. What was sequenced was PBMCs. Receptors originate from a human donor in good health.

V usage is TRBV28 and J usage is TRBJ1-2; TRBD1 might be the D (5 bases). Trimming removed 3 bases at V and 6 bases at J, with 23 bases between. Germline lookup yields CDR1 MDHEN and CDR2 SYDVKM. The CDR3 is made up of 17 amino acids. The chain's CDR3 is CASSLMQGGAERHGYTF. The CDR3 coding sequence is TGTGCCAGCAGTTTGATGCAGGGTGGGGCAGAAAGACATGGCTACACCTTC.

This clone has just a few counts. V is TRBV6-5 and J is TRBJ2-7; 7 bases map to TRBD1. The CDR3 has 15 amino acids. Trimming took 2 bases from V and 0 from J; bases not matched to a gene: 4. CDR1 MNHEY and CDR2 SVGAGI come from the germline V gene. As DNA, the CDR3 is TGTGCCAGCAGTTACGGGACAGTCAGCTCCTACGAGCAGTACTTC. It encodes CASSYGTVSSYEQYF.

The chain links TRBV18 to TRBJ2-7; tentatively, D is TRBD1 (5 bases). The V and J ends lost 4 bases and 0 bases respectively, with 7 bases between them. CDR1 and CDR2 (germline): KGHSH, LQKENI. There are 13 residues in the CDR3. CDR3 nucleotide sequence: TGTGCCAGCTCACGTGACAGCTCCTACGAGCAGTACTTC. Translating it yields CASSRDSSYEQYF.

This chain joins TRBV20-1 and TRBJ1-2; TRBD1 agrees at 10 bases. The junction had 2 bases not matched to a gene; V was cut back by 5 bases and J by 8 bases. The CDR3 is 11 amino acids. Germline values: CDR1 DFQATT, CDR2 SNEGSKA (reference sequence). CDR3 protein: CSAGTGVGYTF. In nucleotides, the CDR3 is TGCAGTGCTGGGACAGGGGTAGGCTACACCTTC.

The chain links TRBV5-5 to TRBJ1-3; no definite D call. The germline V gene encodes CDR1 SGHKS and CDR2 YYEKEE (reference sequence). V was pared by 5 bases and J by 8 bases, with 8 bases between. This CDR3 contains 11 residues. CDR3 region: CASSSGDTIYF. DNA of the CDR3: TGTGCCAGCAGTTCGGGAGACACCATATATTTT.

This clone was picked up a small number of times. V is TRBV6-5 and J is TRBJ2-5, with 10 bases lining up with TRBD1. Germline V gene data show CDR1 as MNHEY and CDR2 as SVGAGI. With V trimmed by 1 base and J by 4 bases, 6 bases remained unmatched. The CDR3 has 16 amino acids. The CDR3 spells CASSYLGTGERETQYF. CDR3 bases: TGTGCCAGCAGTTACTTAGGGACAGGGGAGCGAGAGACCCAGTACTTC.

To note about this clone: Sequence at one end of the junction differs from germline and may be a read error. CDR3 coding DNA: TGTGCCAGCAGCCCCGGGACAGGAAGAGACACCGGGGAGCTGTCTTTT. Residues: CASSPGTGRDTGELSF. V is TRBV6-6 and J is TRBJ2-2; 8 nucleotides line up with TRBD1. Germline-derived CDR1 and CDR2 are MNHNY and SVGAGI (reference sequence). The CDR3 totals 16 residues.

The chain carries TRBV6-5 and TRBJ2-1, with no clear D. Germline V gene sequence: CDR1 MNHEY, CDR2 SVGAGI. This CDR3 spans 14 amino acids. V was clipped by 0 bases and J by 3 bases, with 6 bases between them. DNA of the CDR3: TGTGCCAGCAGTTACTCGAACAGCTACAATGAGCAGTTCTTC. Protein: CASSYSNSYNEQFF.

The genes are TRBV30 and TRBJ2-5; D unresolved. CDR1 GTSNPN and CDR2 SVGIG come from the germline V gene (reference sequence). The CDR3 length is 13 residues. V lost 0 bases and J 2 bases, leaving 7 bases between the germline ends. CDR3 nucleotides: TGTGCCTGGAGTGTACGCCGGCAAGAGACCCAGTACTTC. Protein sequence: CAWSVRRQETQYF.

The CDR3 nucleotides are TGTGCCAGCAGGGGACGGGGGGCCCGAGACTATGGCTACACCTTC. Protein product: CASRGRGARDYGYTF. The V and J genes are TRBV7-2 and TRBJ1-2, with a tentative D call TRBD1 (6 bases). Germline V gene sequence: CDR1 SGHTA, CDR2 FQGNSA. The CDR3 loop spans 15 amino acids. Trimming shortened V by 6 bases and J by 3 bases, and 17 bases separated the two germline ends.

The chain has TRBV18 and TRBJ2-7; tentative D call: TRBD2 (6 bases). Germline assignment: CDR1 KGHSH and CDR2 LQKENI. V lost 3 bases and J lost 4, with 10 bases in between. This CDR3 comprises 13 residues. The DNA of the CDR3 is TGTGCCAGCTCACCGATTAGCGGTTACGAGCAGTACTTC. Its translation: CASSPISGYEQYF.

The V gene is TRBV18, the J gene TRBJ1-2; D may be TRBD1 (6 bases). V was trimmed by 4 bases and J by 7 bases, leaving 13 bases between them. CDR1 and CDR2 from the germline V gene are KGHSH and LQKENI. The length of the CDR3 is 13 residues. CDR3 residues: CASSLSGESGYTF. The CDR3 region has the DNA TGTGCCAGCTCACTTTCAGGGGAAAGTGGCTACACCTTC.

The chain uses TRBV5-4 and TRBJ2-3; D uncertain. Trimming took 0 bases from V and 0 from J, leaving 2 bases between them. The CDR3 extends over 13 amino acids. From germline, CDR1 is SGHNT and CDR2 YYREEE (reference sequence). The CDR3 sequence: CASSLASTDTQYF. The CDR3 coding sequence is TGTGCCAGCAGCTTGGCGAGCACAGATACGCAGTATTTT.

In regard to this clone: A junction boundary mismatches the germline segment, possibly from a read error. V usage is TRBV7-7 and J usage is TRBJ2-1; weak D call: TRBD2 (5 bases). This CDR3 comprises 13 residues. Germline lookup yields CDR1 SSHAT and CDR2 FNYEAQ (reference sequence). CDR3 bases: TGTGCTAGCAGCGAGGGAGACTACAATGAGCAGTTCTTC. Translation: CASSEGDYNEQFF.

V usage is TRBV11-2 and J usage is TRBJ1-1; perhaps TRBD1 as D (6 bases). Trimming pared 5 bases from V and 1 base from J, leaving 8 bases between. CDR3 size: 13 residues. Germline V gives CDR1 SGHAT, CDR2 FQNNGV. The CDR3 region is CASSLGQNTEAFF. DNA of the CDR3: TGTGCCAGCAGCCTGGGACAGAACACTGAAGCTTTCTTT.

The chain employs TRBV7-8 and TRBJ1-1; maybe TRBD1 (5 bases). V lost 1 base to trimming and J lost 0 bases, with 18 bases between them. CDR1 SGHVS and CDR2 FQNEAQ come from the germline V gene. This CDR3 region has 18 residues. For the CDR3, the DNA is TGTGCCAGCAGCTTAGAGCGGGGCATTTCCCACTTGAACACTGAAGCTTTCTTT. As protein: CASSLERGISHLNTEAFF.

This rearrangement joins TRBV27 to TRBJ1-6; the match to TRBD1 covers 7 bases. This CDR3 region has 17 residues. The ends lost 5 bases at V and 0 bases at J; junction bases unmatched: 7. Germline CDR1 is MNHEY and CDR2 is SMNVEV (reference sequence). The CDR3 DNA sequence: TGTGCCAGCAGTCTCGGGACAGAAAGCTCCTATAATTCACCCCTCCACTTT. Protein: CASSLGTESSYNSPLHF.

This rearrangement joins TRBV6-1 to TRBJ2-7, with TRBD2 matching 7 bases. Germline V gene sequence: CDR1 MNHNS, CDR2 SASEGT. The CDR3 sequence is 13 residues long. Losses at the gene ends were 6 bases for V and 3 bases for J; bases not matched to a gene: 5. The CDR3 loop reads CASSPREGYEQYF. For the CDR3, the DNA is TGTGCCAGCAGCCCCAGGGAGGGCTACGAGCAGTACTTC.

The chain joins TRBV30 to TRBJ1-2, with D maybe TRBD1 (5 bases). In germline, CDR1 is GTSNPN, CDR2 SVGIG (reference sequence). The CDR3 contains 17 residues. Trimming pared 2 bases from V and 4 bases from J, leaving 23 bases between. CDR3 sequence reads: CAWSRVIQGLSAYGYTF. CDR3 in DNA: TGTGCCTGGAGTCGGGTTATTCAGGGACTTTCCGCCTATGGCTACACCTTC.

V and J are TRBV7-2 and TRBJ2-3, with TRBD2 matching 11 bases. CDR1 and CDR2 (germline): SGHTA, FQGNSA. J lost 4 bases, V lost 5 bases, and 8 bases had no gene match. CDR3 length equals 16 residues. For the CDR3, the DNA is TGTGCCAGCAGCACGAAACTAGCGGGAGTTGCAGATACGCAGTATTTT. Its translation: CASSTKLAGVADTQYF.